These T cell receptor beta chains were read from a single sample in a study of T cells in Graves' hyperthyroidism and ophthalmopathy. TCRdb reprocessed the multiplex PCR reads via MiXCR and lists one record per CDR3 protein. The table lists 640,000 or so distinct CDR3 sequences, more than 13% of them singletons. Sample: blood. The receptors here all came from a woman aged 18-29 years with Graves' ophthalmopathy. The CDR3 runs from the conserved cysteine through the conserved F or W. D genes are given only for firm matches. Some rows mark clone size as missing; the rest say once, few, many or name a class of expanded clone.

j_gene | abundance | v_gene | d_gene | CDR3aa
TRBJ2-1 | many | TRBV5-1 | NA | CASRRVPLQGDEQFF
TRBJ1-5 | many | TRBV28 | NA | CASNSPGKDQPQHF
TRBJ2-5 | few | TRBV5-8 | NA | CASSRRIFLGQHQETQYF
TRBJ1-2 | few | TRBV28 | NA | CASSLWDRVSRVSYTF
TRBJ2-1 | once | TRBV28 | TRBD2 | CAGRTSGKSEQFF
TRBJ1-2 | NA | TRBV4-1 | NA | CASRPDGNYGYTF
TRBJ2-3 | few | TRBV7-2 | NA | CASSPRAVTDTQYF
TRBJ2-3 | many | TRBV12-3/TRBV12-4 | TRBD2 | CASSSPGVAGVGTDTQYF
TRBJ2-1 | few | TRBV4-3 | TRBD2 | CASSQGSGSYNEQFF
TRBJ2-7 | NA | TRBV9 | NA | CASSVAGRSYEQYF
TRBJ2-1 | many | TRBV20-1 | NA | CSAPSQRTIHEQFF
TRBJ1-2 | many | TRBV6-1 | NA | CASSGDFYGYTF
TRBJ2-2 | NA | TRBV13 | TRBD2 | CASSFRLAVMDTGELFF
TRBJ1-1 | many | TRBV30 | TRBD1 | CAWDRQGNTEAFF
TRBJ2-4 | many | TRBV2 | TRBD2 | CASSGTSGKNIQYF
TRBJ2-7 | many | TRBV7-6 | TRBD2 | CASSFGPPGTSGSSYEQYF
TRBJ1-1 | many | TRBV28 | NA | CASSLNRVSAAFF
TRBJ2-3 | many | TRBV7-3 | NA | CASSTTVSDTQYF
TRBJ1-5 | few | TRBV20-1 | NA | CSAWDTQSNQPQHF
TRBJ2-7 | many | TRBV18 | NA | CASSAYRDLVSYEQYF
TRBJ2-1 | NA | TRBV19 | NA | CASSPDSDEQFF
TRBJ1-1 | many | TRBV20-1 | TRBD1 | CSARQGVRGNTEAFF
TRBJ2-5 | many | TRBV7-9 | TRBD2 | CASSSPSASGSRQETQYF
TRBJ2-4 | few | TRBV6-2/TRBV6-3 | NA | CATTTGGSGNIQYF